The following is a T cell receptor beta chain sequence with its context. Its antigen is undetermined. Only in-frame clones appear in the TCRdb table, and some are missing; sequencing was by immunoSEQ multiplex PCR. The sample contains about 100,000 clones, 90% to 97% of which appear only once. A 120-subject validation cohort, separate from the approximately 720-subject first cohort, supplied the donors. This specimen belongs to a study of cytomegalovirus exposure and HLA in healthy donors. Study-level information: A subsequent analysis stated that the 95 to 150 validation repertoires were run on the same platform as the approximately 700 first-cohort repertoires. Study observations and caveats: Associated with cytomegalovirus, according to the listing, were around 160 TCR beta chains. Specific recognition of CMV antigens was confirmed in vitro for three chains (all CMV-associated).

This sequence originates from a woman aged 18 to 35 in good health and CMV-seronegative. Sequenced input: PBMCs.

CDR3 loop: CASSQVPTWANTEAFF. The CDR3 DNA is TGCGCCAGCAGTCAAGTACCCACCTGGGCGAACACTGAAGCTTTCTTT. V usage is TRBV23-1 and J usage is TRBJ1-1; D is unclear. TRBV23-1 is reported as an ORF; its role is uncertain. Trimming took off 2 bases at V and 1 base at J, with 14 bases between the two ends. The CDR3 runs to 16 residues.